These 3 T cell receptor beta chains were sequenced from one sample in a study of blood T cell repertoires in COVID-19. Produced via immunoSEQ multiplex PCR; TCRdb's table is partial and in-frame only. The repertoire holds approximately 15,000 clones, with 85% to 90% as singletons. The specimen sequenced was peripheral blood. The source of these receptors is a woman between 70 and 85 years old in a cohort sampled during active or convalescent COVID-19.

DNA for the CDR3: TGCGCCAGCCTTCATAGCGGGGCCCAAACAGATACGCAGTATTTT. Translating it yields CASLHSGAQTDTQYF. J is TRBJ2-3 and V is TRBV5-1; 8 bases align to TRBD2. The junction had 10 bases not matched to a gene; V was cut back by 7 bases and J by 3 bases. The CDR3 has 15 residues. CDR1 SGHRS and CDR2 YFSETQ come from the germline V gene.

The chain uses TRBV19 and TRBJ2-1, with TRBD2 matching 9 bases. Germline V gene data show CDR1 as LNHDA and CDR2 as SQIVND (reference sequence). The CDR3 covers 14 residues. Germline trimming cut 4 bases from V and 15 bases from J; bases unmatched to any gene: 13. Here the CDR3 DNA reads TGTGCCAGTAGTACCGGACCGGGACTAGCTAATCCGTTCTTC. Translating it yields CASSTGPGLANPFF.

The CDR3: CASSLRGNTGELFF. The CDR3 nucleotides are TGTGCCAGCAGCCTTCGGGGGAACACCGGGGAGCTGTTTTTT. The chain has TRBV3-1 (or the pseudogene TRBV3-2) and TRBJ2-2, with D perhaps matching TRBD2 (5 bases). The V gene's germline CDR1 is LGHDT and CDR2 YNNKEL (reference sequence). Deletions cut 4 bases from V and 1 base from J, with 7 bases between. CDR3 length: 14 residues.